Below are 3 T cell receptor beta chains sequenced from a single sample in a study of blood T cell repertoires in COVID-19. Assay: immunoSEQ multiplex PCR; the TCRdb copy retains only in-frame clones and omits some. This sample yields 170,000 or so clones, of which 88% are seen a single time; 6.6% belongs to the top ten. Sequenced sample: PBMCs or T cells enriched from blood (not recorded which). The source of these receptors is a woman between 50 and 59 years old who had recovered from COVID-19.

Comments on this clone: The same CDR3 can be traced to other DNA sequences in this sample. The rearrangement links TRBV30 to TRBJ1-2; D gene uncertain. CDR1 is GTSNPN and CDR2 is SVGIG in the germline V gene (reference sequence). V lost 2 bases to trimming and J lost 11 bases, with 15 bases between them. This CDR3 region has 12 residues. Here the CDR3 DNA reads TGTGCCTGGAGTAATGGCCAGGAGGAATACACCTTC. This translates into CAWSNGQEEYTF.

The V call is TRBV27, the J call TRBJ2-1; D is uncertain. Germline V gene data show CDR1 as MNHEY and CDR2 as SMNVEV (reference sequence). Deletions cut 0 bases from V and 9 bases from J, with 12 bases between. The CDR3 has 14 amino acids. The CDR3 spells CASSLSWYSSEQFF. The CDR3 DNA is TGTGCCAGCAGTTTATCGTGGTACAGCAGTGAGCAGTTCTTC.

This clone appeared a few times. V and J are TRBV6-2 or TRBV6-3 and TRBJ2-2; 9 bases agree with TRBD1. Losses at the gene ends were 0 bases for V and 7 bases for J; bases not matched to a gene: 6. The CDR3 runs to 16 residues. CDR1 and CDR2 (germline): MNHEY, SVGEGT. CDR3 amino acids: CASSYSVTGGGGELFF. In DNA, the CDR3 is TGTGCCAGCAGTTACTCGGTGACAGGGGGTGGCGGGGAGCTGTTTTTT.